These T cell receptor beta chains were read from a single sample in a study of blood T cell repertoires in COVID-19. Assay used: immunoSEQ multiplex PCR; TCRdb lists only in-frame clones, some missing. The sample carries 250,000 to 350,000 clones, around nine tenths recorded once. What was sequenced was peripheral blood. Receptors were obtained from a man aged 25-40 years with acute or convalescent COVID-19. Both conserved end residues are trimmed from each CDR3.

v_call cdr3_aa
TRBV18 ASSRDRKNTEAF
TRBV15 ATSRNGDSNYGYT
TRBV6-1 ASSERGLTYEQY
TRBV28 ASSFRDRGFFGSPLH
TRBV3-1/TRBV3-2 ASSPRGRYYGYT
TRBV3-1/TRBV3-2 ASSQGGETQY
TRBV5-4 ASSLTGGGNEQF
TRBV7-6 ASSLVQGSTGELF
TRBV30 AWSVQISGALGSPLH
TRBV3-1/TRBV3-2 ASSQMRGPYNEQF
TRBV5-1 ASSLAGRQTSYEQY
TRBV27 ASSLTGLGSYEQY
TRBV7-2 ASSVTGLYTQY
TRBV11-2 ASSPQETQY
TRBV5-1 ASSFQGSTDTQY
TRBV4-2 ASSQERTEYEQY
TRBV6-1 ASSEVRDSEAF
TRBV19 ASSDTRYEQY
TRBV6-5 ASSYGARGRGYGYT
TRBV9 ASSVGGRGTEAF
TRBV7-9 ASSVRTGSTDTQY
TRBV25-1 ASRQGGDQPQH
TRBV7-3 ASSNQGGTEAF
TRBV5-1 ASRPGLAGGSEQF
TRBV3-1/TRBV3-2 ASRKSVVVETQY
TRBV7-4 ASSLWDTAYEQY
TRBV27 ASSLVGQGNSNYGYT
TRBV28 ASSLWQGNQPQH
TRBV11-3 ASSRTGINEQF
TRBV9 ASSAGQYSNQPQH
TRBV30 AASGGGQPQH
TRBV5-1 ASSLVGQGETQY
TRBV4-1 ASSQNNGRRAYEQY